This is a list of T cell receptor beta chains from one sample in a study of T cell changes during pregnancy in multiple sclerosis. TCRdb's copy holds only in-frame clones and misses some; the assay was immunoSEQ multiplex PCR. The profile covers under 40,000 clones, with 75% to 95% appearing a single time and about 12% taken by the ten largest. This specimen consisted of CD8+ T cells from peripheral blood mononuclear cells, obtained in the first trimester of pregnancy. These receptors were taken from a female donor with multiple sclerosis, enrolled in a pregnancy study. CDR3s include the opening cysteine and the closing phenylalanine or tryptophan. Clone size is given for some rows only: seen once, a few or many times, or a class if the clone is expanded.

V	size	J	CDR3
TRBV19	.	TRBJ2-7	CASSIGTSGSYEQYF
TRBV6-1	medium-sized	TRBJ2-3	CASILLAGSADTQYF
TRBV28	.	TRBJ2-7	CASSSERIEDYEQYF
TRBV2	once	TRBJ2-7	CASTLSSEINSYEQYF
TRBV13	.	TRBJ2-7	CASSSADRGRSYEQYF
TRBV5-4	.	TRBJ2-7	CASSGGGQRPYEQYF
TRBV2	.	TRBJ2-7	CASSGQGIFYEQYF
TRBV28	once	TRBJ2-3	CASSPGTSSTDTQYF
TRBV5-6	.	TRBJ1-5	CASSLARGINSNQPQHF
TRBV19	.	TRBJ2-1	CASSRGISYNEQFF
TRBV7-3	.	TRBJ2-1	CASRLAGDFAYNEQFF
TRBV4-2	.	TRBJ1-1	CASSQDWTGGNTEAFF
TRBV19	.	TRBJ1-1	CASSTGNTEAFF
TRBV6-1	.	TRBJ2-7	CASREAGQSEQYF
TRBV5-6	.	TRBJ1-3	CASSVTGTGNTIYF
TRBV27	once	TRBJ2-1	CASSQSAAYNEQFF
TRBV18	once	TRBJ2-1	CASGGRPADSYNEQFF
TRBV10-2	.	TRBJ2-3	CASSQTSRTDTQYF
TRBV4-2	once	TRBJ2-3	CASSQDKVRLAGVGARTDTQYF
TRBV2	.	TRBJ1-2	CASQRQHYTF
TRBV5-4	.	TRBJ2-7	CASSLGRVSSYEQYF
TRBV4-3	.	TRBJ2-1	CASSLGQSSYNEQFF
TRBV10-1	.	TRBJ1-1	CASSGTGGTFF
TRBV4-2	few	TRBJ1-5	CASSQEGQGSQPQHF
TRBV13	.	TRBJ2-5	CASSLGQGGMETQYF
TRBV25-1	once	TRBJ2-1	CASSPDRGPYNEQFF
TRBV7-9	.	TRBJ1-5	CASSLGGRQPQHF
TRBV4-1	once	TRBJ2-3	CASSQEIQGAVTDTQYF
TRBV29-1	.	TRBJ1-3	CSAVPQGISGNTIYF
TRBV9	.	TRBJ1-2	CASSVSGNDGYTF
TRBV2	.	TRBJ1-1	CASIEGRLAFF
TRBV6-1	.	TRBJ1-5	CASRIQGVSNQPQHF